This TCR beta chain was obtained from a study of T cells in Graves' hyperthyroidism and ophthalmopathy. RNA transcripts were the template for amplifying TCR beta CDR3 regions. During a first-round RT-PCR of the TCR CDR3, the HTBI primer set was used. TCRdb redid the calling of the multiplex PCR reads with MiXCR, one entry per CDR3 protein. The table includes approximately 560,000 distinct CDR3 sequences, roughly 14% detected once. Germline CDR1 DFQATT, CDR2 SNEGSKA (reference sequence). J lost 4 bases, V lost 3 bases, and 15 bases had no gene match. The CDR3 consists of 17 residues. Many counts were recorded for this clonotype.

The V call is TRBV20-1, the J call TRBJ2-7; 10 bases fit TRBD2. The sequence was collected from a young woman with Graves' hyperthyroidism. Sequenced: blood. Here the CDR3 reads CSASPGPSGSISYEQYF. The CDR3 nucleotides are TGCAGTGCTAGTCCAGGGCCTAGCGGGAGCATCTCTTACGAGCAGTACTTC.